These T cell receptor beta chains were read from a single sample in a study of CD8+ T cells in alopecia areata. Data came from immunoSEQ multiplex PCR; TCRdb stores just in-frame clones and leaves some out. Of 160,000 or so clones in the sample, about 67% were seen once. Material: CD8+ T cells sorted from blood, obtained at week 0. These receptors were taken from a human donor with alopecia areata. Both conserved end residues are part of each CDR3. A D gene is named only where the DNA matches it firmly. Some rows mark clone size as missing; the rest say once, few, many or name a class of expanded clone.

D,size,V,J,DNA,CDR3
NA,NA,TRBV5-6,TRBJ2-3,TGTGCCAGCAGCTTGGTAGGAGATACGCAGTATTTT,CASSLVGDTQYF
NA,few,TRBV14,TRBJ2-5,TGTGCCAGCAGCCAAGCCCGGGACCTCGACTTC,CASSQARDLDF
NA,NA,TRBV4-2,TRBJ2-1,TGTGCCAGCAGCCAAGAGACTAGCTCCTACAATGAGCAGTTCTTC,CASSQETSSYNEQFF
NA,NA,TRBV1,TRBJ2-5,TGCACCAGCAGCCAACAGACCCAGTACTTC,CTSSQQTQYF
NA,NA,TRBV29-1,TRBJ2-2,TGCAGCGTTGAAGAGGGTTCGGGCACCGGGGAGCTGTTTTTT,CSVEEGSGTGELFF
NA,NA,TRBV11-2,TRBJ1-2,TGTGCCAGCAGTGGGGGGGCATATGGCTACACCTTC,CASSGGAYGYTF
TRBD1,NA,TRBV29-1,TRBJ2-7,TGCAGCGTTGAACTGGACAGGGGACACTACGAGCAGTACTTC,CSVELDRGHYEQYF
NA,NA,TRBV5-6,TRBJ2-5,TGTGCCAGCAGCTTACAATCAAGAAGGGAGACCCAGTACTTC,CASSLQSRRETQYF
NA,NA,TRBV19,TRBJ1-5,TGTGCCAGTAGTATAAGGGGTCAGCCCCAGCATTTT,CASSIRGQPQHF
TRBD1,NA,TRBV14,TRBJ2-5,TGTGCCAGCAGCGTGCGGACAGGAGTGCGAGAGACCCAGTACTTC,CASSVRTGVRETQYF
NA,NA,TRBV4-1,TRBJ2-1,TGCGCCAGCAGCCAAGGACTAGACCCTTACAATGAGCAGTTCTTC,CASSQGLDPYNEQFF